Listed here are 12 T cell receptor beta chains from one sample, sequenced in a study of cytomegalovirus exposure and HLA in healthy donors. PCR amplification relied on 60 Vbeta primers (plus 13 Jbeta primers). Clones were read by immunoSEQ multiplex PCR, and TCRdb kept only the in-frame ones, dropping some. The sample includes some 150,000 clones, around 66% seen only once; the top ten take approximately 2.9%. Sequencing used PBMCs. All receptors derive from a woman in her 30s in good health and CMV-seropositive.

The rearrangement uses TRBV6-5 and TRBJ2-5; TRBD1 agrees at 8 bases. J was trimmed by 3 bases and V by 2 bases; bases with no gene match: 2. This CDR3 is built from 14 residues. The germline V gene has CDR1 MNHEY and CDR2 SVGAGI. CDR3: CASSYDRGEETQYF. As DNA, the CDR3 is TGTGCCAGCAGTTACGACAGGGGAGAAGAGACCCAGTACTTC.

As DNA, the CDR3 is TGTGCCAGCAGTTTAGATAGCTGGGGGAGGGGGACCACTGAAGCTTTCTTT. This codes for CASSLDSWGRGTTEAFF. The chain carries TRBV28 and TRBJ1-1, with D maybe TRBD1 (6 bases). Germline lookup yields CDR1 MDHEN and CDR2 SYDVKM. The V and J ends lost 2 bases and 4 bases respectively, with 20 bases between them. There are 17 residues in the CDR3.

This chain uses TRBV10-3 with TRBJ2-5; possible D gene TRBD2, 6 bases. The ends were cut back, 7 bases at V and 2 bases at J, with 14 bases in the middle. CDR3 length: 14 residues. From germline, CDR1 is ENHRY and CDR2 SYGVKD. This CDR3 is CAIMGDREQETQYF. The DNA of the CDR3 is TGTGCCATCATGGGGGACCGGGAGCAAGAGACCCAGTACTTC.

This chain joins TRBV5-1 and TRBJ2-7, with 13 positions matching TRBD2. Trimming took 4 bases from V and 2 from J; bases not matched to a gene: 21. CDR3 length: 21 residues. The germline V gene has CDR1 SGHRS and CDR2 YFSETQ. The CDR3 reads CASSLLGTGLAGRRRPYEQYF. CDR3 DNA sequence: TGCGCCAGCAGCCTGCTGGGAACGGGACTAGCGGGACGGAGGAGACCCTACGAGCAGTACTTC.

This clone was seen more than once but under ten times. The chain employs TRBV10-2 and TRBJ2-3; TRBD2 aligns across 9 bases. CDR3 length: 17 amino acids. Germline V lookup: CDR1 WSHSY, CDR2 SAAADI. With 0 bases clipped from V and 5 bases from J, the junction kept 9 bases outside the gene matches. The CDR3: CASSESMAGGPLDTQYF. The CDR3 DNA is TGCGCCAGCAGTGAGTCGATGGCGGGAGGGCCATTAGATACGCAGTATTTT.

This clone was seen a few times. The CDR3 DNA follows: TGTGCCAGCAGTGCACGGGCGACAGGGGAAGCTTTCTTT. Encoded protein: CASSARATGEAFF. J is TRBJ1-1 and V is TRBV6-4, with 7 nucleotides matching TRBD1. This CDR3 has 13 residues. Germline-derived CDR1 and CDR2 are MRHNA and SNTAGT. The V gene end was trimmed by 4 bases and the J gene end by 8 bases; junction bases not matched to a gene: 7.

About this clone: At the DNA level, this CDR3 is encoded by other sequences in the same sample as well. The genes are TRBV30 and TRBJ1-6, with 10 bases matching TRBD1. V dropped 7 bases and J dropped 7; count of bases not matched to a gene: 10. This CDR3 spans 15 amino acids. The germline gives CDR1 GTSNPN, CDR2 SVGIG (reference sequence). The DNA of the CDR3 is TGTGCCTCCCGGGACAGGGGTTTGTCGAATTCACCCCTCCACTTT. It specifies CASRDRGLSNSPLHF. Combining the CDR3 with reference TRBV30 and TRBJ1-6 gives the whole variable domain SQTIHQWPATLVQPVGSPLSLECTVEGTSNPNLYWYRQAAGRGLQLLFYSVGIGQISSEVPQNLSASRPQDRQFILSSKKLLLSDSGFYLCASRDRGLSNSPLHFGNGTRLTVT.

In DNA, the CDR3 is TGTGCCAGCAGCTTAAATGGTCGGGGAGCGGAAGCTTTCTTT. Its translation is CASSLNGRGAEAFF. V and J are TRBV7-2 and TRBJ1-1, with unresolved D. The CDR3 is 14 amino acids. V shed 2 bases and J shed 8 bases, with 15 bases lying between them. Germline V CDR1 and CDR2: SGHTA, FQGNSA.

The chain recombines TRBV2 with TRBJ2-4; TRBD1 aligns across 9 bases. After removal of 5 bases from V and 9 bases from J, the junction contained 14 bases not matched to a gene. Germline values: CDR1 SNHLY, CDR2 FYNNEI. The CDR3 sequence is 16 residues long. The CDR3 region has the DNA TGTGCCAGCAGTCCCACCGGGACAGGGTTTGTTGGCATTCAGTACTTC. Protein: CASSPTGTGFVGIQYF.

The rearrangement joins TRBV6-5 to TRBJ2-7, with 7 bases lining up with TRBD1. The CDR3 is made up of 14 amino acids. V lost 5 bases to trimming and J lost 3 bases; unmatched junction nucleotides: 7. Germline lookup yields CDR1 MNHEY and CDR2 SVGAGI. The DNA for the CDR3 is TGTGCCAGCAGTAAGACAGGGAAAGGCTACGAGCAGTACTTC. Translation gives CASSKTGKGYEQYF.

The gene calls are TRBV7-8 and TRBJ1-6, with D possibly being TRBD1 (5 bases). The CDR3 has 15 residues. Germline V CDR1 and CDR2: SGHVS, FQNEAQ. The ends were cut back, 2 bases at V and 5 bases at J, with 10 bases in the middle. The CDR3: CASSLNTGHNSPLHF. CDR3 coding DNA: TGTGCCAGCAGCTTAAACACAGGTCATAATTCACCCCTCCACTTT.

This clone was counted between two and nine times. The chain carries TRBV28 and TRBJ1-2, with a weak D call TRBD1 (6 bases). Germline lookup yields CDR1 MDHEN and CDR2 SYDVKM. V was pared by 5 bases and J by 5 bases, with 18 bases between. This CDR3 is built from 15 residues. The CDR3 spells CASSHPSGQQYGYTF. CDR3 sequence (DNA): TGTGCCAGCAGTCATCCCTCTGGACAGCAATATGGCTACACCTTC.